This T cell receptor beta chain was sequenced in a study of Ad26.COV2.S vaccination and SARS-CoV-2 variants. The data were produced by immunoSEQ multiplex PCR, yet TCRdb's version contains in-frame clones alone and is incomplete. The sample records about 410,000 clones, about 92% being singletons. Treatment described: around 19 received Ad26.COV2.S at low or high dose, single or two shots; about 5 received placebo; per-sample allocation not given. Sampling took place 63 days after the first vaccine or placebo injection. Spike of the Wuhan-strain SARS-CoV-2 was expressed by an Ad26 vector, which formed the vaccine. V was shortened by 6 bases and J by 4 bases, with 15 bases between the two germline ends. In germline, CDR1 is MGHDK, CDR2 SYGVNS. The CDR3 consists of 14 residues.

The chain joins TRBV25-1 to TRBJ1-2, with D uncertain. The source of this sequence is a person aged 18-60 years who received the Ad26.COV2.S COVID-19 vaccine or a placebo. Sequencing was performed on peripheral blood, taken in a trial of Ad26.COV2.S vaccine versus placebo. CDR3 residues: CASSALASSYGYTF. CDR3 DNA sequence: TGTGCCAGCAGCGCCCTGGCCAGCAGCTATGGCTACACCTTC.